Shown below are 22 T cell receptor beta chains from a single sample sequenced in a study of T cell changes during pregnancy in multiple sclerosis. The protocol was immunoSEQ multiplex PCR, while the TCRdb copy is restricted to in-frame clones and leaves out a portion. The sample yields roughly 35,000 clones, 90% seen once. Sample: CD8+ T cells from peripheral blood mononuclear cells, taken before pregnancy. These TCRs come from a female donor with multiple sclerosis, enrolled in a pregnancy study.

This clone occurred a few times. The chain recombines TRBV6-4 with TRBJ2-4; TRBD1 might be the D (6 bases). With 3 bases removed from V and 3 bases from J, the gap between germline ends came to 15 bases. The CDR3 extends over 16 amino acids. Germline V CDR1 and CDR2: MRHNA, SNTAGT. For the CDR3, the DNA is TGTGCCAGCAGTGAGACGGCAGGGGATGGCAAAAACATTCAGTACTTC. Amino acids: CASSETAGDGKNIQYF.

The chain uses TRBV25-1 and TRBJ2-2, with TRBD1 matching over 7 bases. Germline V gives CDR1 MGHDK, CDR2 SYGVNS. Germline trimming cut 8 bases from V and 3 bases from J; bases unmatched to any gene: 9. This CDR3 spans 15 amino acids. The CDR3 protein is CASVNGQVHTGELFF. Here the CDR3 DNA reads TGTGCCAGCGTCAACGGACAGGTTCACACCGGGGAGCTGTTTTTT.

CDR3 DNA sequence: TGTGCCAGTACCTCGACACTCTCAACGGGGGACGATACGCAGTATTTT. This gives the protein CASTSTLSTGDDTQYF. The chain employs TRBV19 and TRBJ2-3, with D possibly TRBD2 on 6 matching bases. Germline lookup yields CDR1 LNHDA and CDR2 SQIVND (reference sequence). V lost 7 bases and J 6 bases, leaving 23 bases between the germline ends. CDR3 size: 16 residues.

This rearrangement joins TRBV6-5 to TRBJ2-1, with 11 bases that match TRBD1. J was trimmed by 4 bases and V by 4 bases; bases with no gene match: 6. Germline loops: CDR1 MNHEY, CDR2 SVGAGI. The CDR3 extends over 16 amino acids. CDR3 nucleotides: TGTGCCAGCAGTTCTCTAGGGACAGGGGGGTACAATGAGCAGTTCTTC. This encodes CASSSLGTGGYNEQFF.

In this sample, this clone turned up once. The DNA for the CDR3 is TGTGCCAGCAGCCCCACGGGACTAGCGGGTCAAGAGACCCAGTACTTC. Protein sequence: CASSPTGLAGQETQYF. This chain connects TRBV5-4 to TRBJ2-5; 12 bases align to TRBD2. The germline V gene has CDR1 SGHNT and CDR2 YYREEE (reference sequence). The CDR3 totals 16 residues. Trimming cost V 4 bases and J 2 bases; bases outside gene matches: 6.

CDR3 region: CASRPTLGSEQYF. CDR3 bases: TGTGCCAGCAGGCCGACCTTGGGCTCCGAGCAGTACTTC. The gene calls are TRBV27 and TRBJ2-7, with unresolved D. V shed 6 bases and J shed 6 bases, with 15 bases lying between them. CDR1 is MNHEY, CDR2 SMNVEV, per germline (reference sequence). The CDR3 extends over 13 amino acids.

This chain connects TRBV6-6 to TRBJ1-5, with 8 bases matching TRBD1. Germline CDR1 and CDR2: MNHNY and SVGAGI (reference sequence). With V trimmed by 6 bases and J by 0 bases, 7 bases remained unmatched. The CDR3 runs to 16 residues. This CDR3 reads CASSHGTGYSNQPQHF. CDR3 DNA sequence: TGTGCCAGCAGCCACGGGACAGGATATAGCAATCAGCCCCAGCATTTT.

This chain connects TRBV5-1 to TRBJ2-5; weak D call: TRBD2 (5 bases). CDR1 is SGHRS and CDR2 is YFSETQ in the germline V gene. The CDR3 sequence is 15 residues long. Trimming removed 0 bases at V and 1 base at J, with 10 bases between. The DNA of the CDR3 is TGCGCCAGCAGCTTGGAACTAGGTCCCCAAGAGACCCAGTACTTC. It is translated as CASSLELGPQETQYF.

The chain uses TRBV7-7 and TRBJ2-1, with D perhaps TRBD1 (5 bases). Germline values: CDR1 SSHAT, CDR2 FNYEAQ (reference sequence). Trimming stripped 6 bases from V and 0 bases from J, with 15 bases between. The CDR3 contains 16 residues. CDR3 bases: TGTGCCAGCAGACCCTCGCGCGACAGCTCCTACAATGAGCAGTTCTTC. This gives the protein CASRPSRDSSYNEQFF.

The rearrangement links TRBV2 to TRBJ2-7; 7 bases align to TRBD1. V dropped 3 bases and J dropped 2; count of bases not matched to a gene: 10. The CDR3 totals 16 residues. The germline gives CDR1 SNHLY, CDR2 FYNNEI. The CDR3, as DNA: TGTGCCAGCAGTGATTTGAGTTGGGACAGTCCCTACGAGCAGTACTTC. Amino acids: CASSDLSWDSPYEQYF.

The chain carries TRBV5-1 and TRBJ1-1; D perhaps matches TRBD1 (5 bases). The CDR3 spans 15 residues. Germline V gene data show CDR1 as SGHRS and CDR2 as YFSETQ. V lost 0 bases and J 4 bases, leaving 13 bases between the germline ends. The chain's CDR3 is CASSLALTGSTEAFF. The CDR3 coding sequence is TGCGCCAGCAGCTTGGCCCTCACAGGATCCACTGAAGCTTTCTTT. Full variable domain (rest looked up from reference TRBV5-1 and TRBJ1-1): KAGVTQTPRYLIKTRGQQVTLSCSPISGHRSVSWYQQTPGQGLQFLFEYFSETQRNKGNFPGRFSGRQFSNSRSEMNVSTLELGDSALYLCASSLALTGSTEAFFGQGTRLTVV.

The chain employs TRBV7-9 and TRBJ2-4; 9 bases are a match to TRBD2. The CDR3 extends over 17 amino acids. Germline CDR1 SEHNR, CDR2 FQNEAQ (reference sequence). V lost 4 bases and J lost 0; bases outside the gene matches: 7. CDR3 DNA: TGTGCCAGCAGCTCCCCGGTAGCGGGGGCAGCCAAAAACATTCAGTACTTC. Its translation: CASSSPVAGAAKNIQYF.

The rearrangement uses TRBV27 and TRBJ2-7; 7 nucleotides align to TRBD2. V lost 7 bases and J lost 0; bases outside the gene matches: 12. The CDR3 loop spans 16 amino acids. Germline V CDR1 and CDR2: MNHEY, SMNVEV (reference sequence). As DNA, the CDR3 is TGTGCCAGCAACCCCCGATGGGGAGGGGCCTCCTACGAGCAGTACTTC. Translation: CASNPRWGGASYEQYF.

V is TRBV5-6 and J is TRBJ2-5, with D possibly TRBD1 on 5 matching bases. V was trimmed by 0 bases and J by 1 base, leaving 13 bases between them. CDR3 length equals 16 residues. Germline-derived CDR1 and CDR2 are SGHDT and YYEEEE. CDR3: CASSLVDKGLQETQYF. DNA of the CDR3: TGTGCCAGCAGCTTGGTTGATAAGGGGCTCCAAGAGACCCAGTACTTC.

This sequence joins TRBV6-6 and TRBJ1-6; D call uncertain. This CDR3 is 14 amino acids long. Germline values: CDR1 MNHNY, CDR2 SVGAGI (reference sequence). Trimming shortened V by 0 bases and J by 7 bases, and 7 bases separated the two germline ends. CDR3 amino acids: CASSYSGDNSPLHF. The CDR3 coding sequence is TGTGCCAGCAGTTACTCAGGAGACAATTCACCCCTCCACTTT.

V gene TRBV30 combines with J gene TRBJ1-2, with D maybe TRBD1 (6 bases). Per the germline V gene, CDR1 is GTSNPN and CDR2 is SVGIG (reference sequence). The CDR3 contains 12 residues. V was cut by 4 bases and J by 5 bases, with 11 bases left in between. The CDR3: CAWTLDRYGYTF. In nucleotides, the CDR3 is TGTGCCTGGACCCTGGACAGATATGGCTACACCTTC.

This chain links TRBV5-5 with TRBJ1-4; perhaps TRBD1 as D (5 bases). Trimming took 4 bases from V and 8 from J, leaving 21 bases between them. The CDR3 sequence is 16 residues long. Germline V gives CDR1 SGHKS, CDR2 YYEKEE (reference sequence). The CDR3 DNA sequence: TGTGCCAGCAGCACCGGACACGGATGGATGCCCGAAAAACTGTTTTTT. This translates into CASSTGHGWMPEKLFF. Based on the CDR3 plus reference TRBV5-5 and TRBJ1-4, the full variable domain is DAGVTQSPTHLIKTRGQQVTLRCSPISGHKSVSWYQQVLGQGPQFIFQYYEKEERGRGNFPDRFSARQFPNYSSELNVNALLLGDSALYLCASSTGHGWMPEKLFFGSGTQLSVL.

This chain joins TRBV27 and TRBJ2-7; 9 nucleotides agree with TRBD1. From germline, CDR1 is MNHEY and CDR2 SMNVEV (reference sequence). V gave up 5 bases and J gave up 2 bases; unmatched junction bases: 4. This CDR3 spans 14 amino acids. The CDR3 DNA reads TGTGCCAGCAGTCCTAGACAGGGGGCCTACGAGCAGTACTTC. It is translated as CASSPRQGAYEQYF.

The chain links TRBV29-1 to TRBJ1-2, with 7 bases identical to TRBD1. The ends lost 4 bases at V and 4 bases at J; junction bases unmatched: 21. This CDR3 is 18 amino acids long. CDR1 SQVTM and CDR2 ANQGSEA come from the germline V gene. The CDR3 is CSVGIGGTDYLHIYGYTF. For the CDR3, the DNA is TGCAGCGTTGGAATTGGCGGGACAGATTATTTACATATCTATGGCTACACCTTC.

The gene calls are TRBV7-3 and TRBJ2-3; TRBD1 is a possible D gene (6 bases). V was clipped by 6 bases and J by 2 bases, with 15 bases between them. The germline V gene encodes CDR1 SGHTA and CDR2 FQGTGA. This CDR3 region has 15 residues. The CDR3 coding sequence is TGTGCCAGCAGTCAGACAGGTGGGCACACAGATACGCAGTATTTT. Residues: CASSQTGGHTDTQYF.

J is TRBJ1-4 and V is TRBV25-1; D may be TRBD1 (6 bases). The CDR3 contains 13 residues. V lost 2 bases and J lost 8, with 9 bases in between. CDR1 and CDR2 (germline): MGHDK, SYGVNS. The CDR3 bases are TGTGCCAGCAGTGAAGGGCAGGGGGAAAAACTGTTTTTT. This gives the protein CASSEGQGEKLFF.

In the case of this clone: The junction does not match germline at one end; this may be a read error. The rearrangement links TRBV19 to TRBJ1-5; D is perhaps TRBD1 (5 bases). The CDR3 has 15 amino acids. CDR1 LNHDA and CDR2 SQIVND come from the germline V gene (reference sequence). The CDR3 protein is CASSIGHNSNQPQHF. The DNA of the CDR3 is TGTGCCAGTAGCATAGGACACAATAGCAATCAGCCCCAGCATTTT.